This TCR beta chain was identified in a study of blood T cell repertoires in COVID-19 (dated by TCRdb to the early 2020s). With respect to the entire study: Collaborator samples came from the United States, Italy and Spain and covered acute and convalescent phases of COVID-19. The repertoires were made available in a free public database intended to serve as a resource for research on the immune response to SARS-CoV-2. The dataset comprised deeply sampled blood TCRbeta repertoires from subjects exposed to, actively infected with, or recovered from COVID-19. The material from the prospective study consisted of cDNA or gDNA derived from T cells, B-cell-depleted T cells, or PBMCs. Where available, HLA class I and class II types were taken from metadata supplied by the sample provider and were not determined by assay-based typing. Samples came from the ongoing ImmuneRACE study (first 160 participants) plus 1,254 subjects from 6 global collaborators. Sample metadata almost always included a de-identified subject ID, COVID-19 status, age in years and sex.

Each collaborating institution followed its own protocols to collect whole blood in K2EDTA tubes. Collaborator samples were shipped for TCRbeta analysis as frozen whole blood, isolated PBMCs, or DNA extracted from either sample type. What the research found in general, with its limitations: How much clinical and demographic metadata was included differed by source and by participant, and the metadata was provided uncurated.

TCRbeta CDR3 regions were amplified from genomic DNA using the immunoSEQ Assay, a bias-controlled multiplex PCR. As for how the authors treated the data: The number of nucleated cells in each sample was estimated from the amplification of reference gene primers within the assay. To quantify the absolute abundance of each unique TCRbeta CDR3 rearrangement, sequence reads were collapsed and filtered. Productive Simpson clonality was computed per sample as the square root of Simpson's diversity index over productive rearrangements. This immuneACCESS table, as held by TCRdb, lists in-frame sequences with V and J called but not all clones. Of the missing ones, under half trace to an unresolved V gene in checked studies; the others have no known cause. V and J calls and clone size are copied from that table; D and trimming were computed from the DNA. The sample yields hundreds of thousands of clones; 75% to 85% were counted once. The ten largest clonotypes hold approximately 7.5% of the sample.

This clone was observed a single time. The antigen this receptor binds is unknown. Per-base quality was not reported, and no clone a single base away is much larger than it. The sample consisted of peripheral blood. This receptor was obtained from a human donor in a cohort sampled during active COVID-19.

The nucleotide sequence is given as TGCAGCGTTGTCCCGGGGACAGGCAACACTGAAGCTTTCTTT. Translated, this is CSVVPGTGNTEAFF. In this chain, TRBV29-1 is recombined with TRBJ1-1, with 8 junctional bases fitting TRBD1. From V the trimming removes 4 bases and from J it removes 2 bases, while the gene matches leave 6 bases of the junction unaccounted for. For CDR1 and CDR2, the germline V gene lists SQVTM and ANQGSEA. The CDR3, from cysteine to phenylalanine, totals 14 residues. The read is trimmed to its CDR3 DNA, 42 bases read in frame from base 1.